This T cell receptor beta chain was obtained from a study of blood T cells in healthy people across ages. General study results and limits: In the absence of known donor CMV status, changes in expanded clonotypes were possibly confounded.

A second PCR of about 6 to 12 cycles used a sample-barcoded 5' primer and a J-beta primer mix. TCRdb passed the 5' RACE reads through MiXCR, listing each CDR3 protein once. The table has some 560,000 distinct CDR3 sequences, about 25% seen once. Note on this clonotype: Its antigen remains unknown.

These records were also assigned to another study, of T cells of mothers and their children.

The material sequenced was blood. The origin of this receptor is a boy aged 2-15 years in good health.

The CDR3 here is CASSPIGAKNIQYF. The CDR3 DNA is TGTGCCAGCAGTCCCATTGGGGCCAAAAACATTCAGTACTTC. The chain is built from TRBV12-3 or TRBV12-4 and TRBJ2-4; no clear D gene. This CDR3 region has 14 residues. Trimming removed 5 bases at V and 1 base at J, with 9 bases between.